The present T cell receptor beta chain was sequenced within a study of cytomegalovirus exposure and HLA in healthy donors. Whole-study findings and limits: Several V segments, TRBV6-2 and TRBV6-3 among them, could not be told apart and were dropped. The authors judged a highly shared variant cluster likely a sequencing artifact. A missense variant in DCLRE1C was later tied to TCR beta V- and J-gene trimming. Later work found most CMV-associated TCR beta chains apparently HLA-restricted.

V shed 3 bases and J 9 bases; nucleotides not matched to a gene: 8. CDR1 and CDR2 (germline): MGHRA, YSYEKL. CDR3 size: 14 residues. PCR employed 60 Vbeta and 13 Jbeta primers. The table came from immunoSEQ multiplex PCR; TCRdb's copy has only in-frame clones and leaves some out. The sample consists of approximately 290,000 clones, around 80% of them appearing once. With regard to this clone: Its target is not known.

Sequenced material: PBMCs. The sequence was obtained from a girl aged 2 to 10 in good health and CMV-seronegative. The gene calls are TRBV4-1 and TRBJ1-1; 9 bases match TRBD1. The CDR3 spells CASSQVGQGGQAFF. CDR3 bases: TGCGCCAGCAGCCAGGTGGGACAGGGTGGCCAAGCTTTCTTT.